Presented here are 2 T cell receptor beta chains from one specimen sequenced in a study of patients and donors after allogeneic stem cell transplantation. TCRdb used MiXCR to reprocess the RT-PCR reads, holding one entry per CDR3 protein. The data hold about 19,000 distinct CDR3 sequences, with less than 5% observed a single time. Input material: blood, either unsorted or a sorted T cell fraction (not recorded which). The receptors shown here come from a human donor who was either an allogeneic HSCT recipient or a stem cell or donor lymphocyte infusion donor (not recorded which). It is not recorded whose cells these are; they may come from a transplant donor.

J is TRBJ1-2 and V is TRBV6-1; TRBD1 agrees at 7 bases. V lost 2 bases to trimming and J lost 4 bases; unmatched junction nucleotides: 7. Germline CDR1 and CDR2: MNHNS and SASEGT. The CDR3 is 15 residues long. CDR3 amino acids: CASSEPGTVVYGYTF. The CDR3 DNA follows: TGTGCCAGCAGTGAACCGGGGACAGTAGTCTATGGCTACACCTTC.

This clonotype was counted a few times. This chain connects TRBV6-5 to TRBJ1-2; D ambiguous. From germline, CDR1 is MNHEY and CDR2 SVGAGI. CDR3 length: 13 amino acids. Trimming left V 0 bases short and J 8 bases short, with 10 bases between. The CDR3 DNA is TGTGCCAGCAGTTACTCAGGGTATGGGGGCTACACCTTC. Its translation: CASSYSGYGGYTF.